These T cell receptor beta chains were read from a single sample in a study of blood T cell repertoires in COVID-19. The protocol was immunoSEQ multiplex PCR, while the TCRdb copy is restricted to in-frame clones and leaves out a portion. Of about 55,000 clones listed, around 85% are singletons. Sequenced sample: peripheral blood. These receptors all come from a human donor in a cohort sampled during active COVID-19. Both conserved end residues are part of each CDR3. A D gene is named only where the DNA matches it firmly. Expanded clones are given a class, and other clones once, few, many or no size at all.

TRBV18	NA	TRBJ1-1	TRBD1	TGTGCCAGCTCACCGACAGGGTCTGAAGCTTTCTTT	CASSPTGSEAFF
TRBV4-1	NA	TRBJ1-3	TRBD1	TGCGCCAGCAGCCTAGACGACAGGGGAGGAAACACCATATATTTT	CASSLDDRGGNTIYF
TRBV5-5	NA	TRBJ2-7	TRBD1	TGTGCCAGCACCACAGGGGGCATAGACGAGCAGTACTTC	CASTTGGIDEQYF
TRBV18	NA	TRBJ1-5	TRBD1	TGTGCCAGCTCACCAGGGGACAGGGGCTCACGTCAGCCCCAGCATTTT	CASSPGDRGSRQPQHF
TRBV5-1	NA	TRBJ1-2	TRBD1	TGCGCCAGCAGCTTGCGGCCAGGGGGGAACTATGGCTACACCTTC	CASSLRPGGNYGYTF
TRBV11-2	NA	TRBJ1-1	TRBD1	TGTGCCAGCAGCCTGCTTACAGGGGGGAACACTGAAGCTTTCTTT	CASSLLTGGNTEAFF
TRBV3-1/TRBV3-2	NA	TRBJ1-1	NA	TGTGCCAGCAGCCGGGCAGTAAACACTGAAGCTTTCTTT	CASSRAVNTEAFF
TRBV18	NA	TRBJ1-6	NA	TGTGCCAGCTCACCTACGGGCGGGGGGATCGGTTCACCCCTCCACTTT	CASSPTGGGIGSPLHF
TRBV30	once	TRBJ2-3	TRBD2	TGTGCCTGGAGGACTAGCGGGGGTAAGAATACGCAGTATTTT	CAWRTSGGKNTQYF
TRBV27	NA	TRBJ2-5	TRBD1	TGTGCCAGCAGTGCCAGGGGGCTGGAGACCCAGTACTTC	CASSARGLETQYF